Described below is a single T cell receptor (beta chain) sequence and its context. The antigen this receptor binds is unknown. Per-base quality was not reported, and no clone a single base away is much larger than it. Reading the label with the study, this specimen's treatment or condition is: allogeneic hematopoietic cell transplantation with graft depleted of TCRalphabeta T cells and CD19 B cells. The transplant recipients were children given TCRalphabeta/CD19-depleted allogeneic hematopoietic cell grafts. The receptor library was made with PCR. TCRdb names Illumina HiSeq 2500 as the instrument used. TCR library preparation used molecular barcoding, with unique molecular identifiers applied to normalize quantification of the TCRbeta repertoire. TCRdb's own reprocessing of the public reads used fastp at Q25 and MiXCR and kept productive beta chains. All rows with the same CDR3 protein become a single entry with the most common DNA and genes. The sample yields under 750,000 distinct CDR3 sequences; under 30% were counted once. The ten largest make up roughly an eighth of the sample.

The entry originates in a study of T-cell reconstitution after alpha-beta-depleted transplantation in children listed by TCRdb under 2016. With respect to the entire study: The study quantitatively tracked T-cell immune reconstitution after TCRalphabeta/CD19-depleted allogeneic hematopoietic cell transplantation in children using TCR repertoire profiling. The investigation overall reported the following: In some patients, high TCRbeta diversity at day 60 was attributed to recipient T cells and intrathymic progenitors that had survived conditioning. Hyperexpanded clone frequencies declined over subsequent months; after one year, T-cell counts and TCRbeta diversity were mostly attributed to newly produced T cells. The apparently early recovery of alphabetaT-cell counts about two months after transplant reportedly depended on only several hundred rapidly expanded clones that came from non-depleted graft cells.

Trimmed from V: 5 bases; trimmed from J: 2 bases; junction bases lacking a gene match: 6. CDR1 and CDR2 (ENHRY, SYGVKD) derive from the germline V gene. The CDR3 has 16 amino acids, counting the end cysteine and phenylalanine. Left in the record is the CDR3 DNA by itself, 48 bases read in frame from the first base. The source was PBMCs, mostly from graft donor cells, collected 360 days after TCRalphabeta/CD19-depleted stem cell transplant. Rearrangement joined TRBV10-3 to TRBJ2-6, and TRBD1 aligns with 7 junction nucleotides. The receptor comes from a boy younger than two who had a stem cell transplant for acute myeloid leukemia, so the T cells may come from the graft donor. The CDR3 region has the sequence CAISYFQGAGANVLTF. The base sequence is TGTGCCATCAGTTATTTCCAGGGGGCTGGGGCCAACGTCCTGACTTTC.